Below, 8 T cell receptor beta chains from the same sample are listed, as sequenced in a study of blood T cell repertoires in COVID-19 (dated by TCRdb to the early 2020s). Receptor amplification or capture employed the immunoSEQ multiplex PCR assay. Entries here come from immuneACCESS through TCRdb and include only in-frame sequences with V and J called. Some clones fail to appear in such tables; in the studies checked, an unresolved V gene covers under half of the shortfall, and the cause of the remainder is unknown. The sample profile shows some 300,000 clones; roughly 86% of them were found once. The ten largest clones capture less than 2% of the sample. Sequenced sample: peripheral blood. The receptors were sampled from a woman under 40 with COVID-19, enrolled during active disease.

The gene calls are TRBV28 and TRBJ1-5; no clear D gene. The CDR3 has 15 amino acids. CDR1 and CDR2 from the germline V gene are MDHEN and SYDVKM. The germline V and J ends were trimmed by 7 bases and 4 bases, with 17 bases remaining between them. The CDR3: CASNPSGAFNQPQHF. The CDR3, as DNA: TGTGCCAGCAATCCCAGCGGTGCCTTTAATCAGCCCCAGCATTTT.

The chain combines TRBV13 with TRBJ2-1; perhaps TRBD2 as D (6 bases). Trimming left V 8 bases short and J 9 bases short, with 14 bases between. Germline V lookup: CDR1 PRHDT, CDR2 FYEKMQ (reference sequence). The CDR3 loop spans 12 amino acids. The CDR3 spells CASLSGGSEQFF. The CDR3 region has the DNA TGTGCCAGCCTTTCCGGGGGTAGTGAGCAGTTCTTC.

The chain recombines TRBV11-2 with TRBJ1-1; D possibly corresponds to TRBD1 (6 bases). V lost 0 bases to trimming and J lost 5 bases, with 16 bases between them. The germline gives CDR1 SGHAT, CDR2 FQNNGV. This CDR3 has 16 amino acids. The CDR3 is CASSLDFWGPGTEAFF. In DNA, the CDR3 is TGTGCCAGCAGCTTAGATTTCTGGGGGCCTGGGACTGAAGCTTTCTTT.

The chain couples TRBV5-8 to TRBJ2-5; the D gene is possibly TRBD1 (6 bases). The CDR3 loop spans 13 amino acids. Germline CDR1 reads SGHTS; CDR2 reads YDEGEE. Trimming took 9 bases from V and 9 from J, leaving 21 bases between them. CDR3 bases: TGTGCCACGTACAGGGCTAGGATGGGCTCCCAGTACTTC. It codes for CATYRARMGSQYF.

This chain connects TRBV27 to TRBJ2-6; TRBD1 agrees at 7 bases. Per germline, CDR1 MNHEY and CDR2 SMNVEV (reference sequence). V gave up 2 bases and J gave up 2 bases; unmatched junction bases: 6. The CDR3 runs to 17 residues. The CDR3 spells CASSLVQGTPGANVLTF. DNA for the CDR3: TGTGCCAGCAGTTTAGTACAGGGGACCCCTGGGGCCAACGTCCTGACTTTC.

As DNA, the CDR3 is TGTGCCAGCAGTTTAGGAGGTCACTCACCCCTCCACTTT. This encodes CASSLGGHSPLHF. The rearrangement uses TRBV27 and TRBJ1-6; D not resolved. This CDR3 has 13 residues. Germline CDR1 and CDR2: MNHEY and SMNVEV (reference sequence). The V gene lost 2 bases and the J gene lost 10 bases, with 9 bases spanning the gap.

The rearrangement links TRBV9 to TRBJ1-4; TRBD1 matches at 7 bases. Germline V gene data show CDR1 as SGDLS and CDR2 as YYNGEE. V shed 4 bases and J 10 bases; nucleotides not matched to a gene: 7. This CDR3 is 13 amino acids long. CDR3 DNA: TGTGCCAGCAGCACAAGCCCAGGGGGAAAACTGTTTTTT. It translates to CASSTSPGGKLFF.

The chain couples TRBV18 to TRBJ1-2, with D maybe TRBD1 (5 bases). This CDR3 has 14 amino acids. V was shortened by 3 bases and J by 2 bases, with 10 bases between the two germline ends. Germline V gene data show CDR1 as KGHSH and CDR2 as LQKENI. The CDR3 loop is CASSPRQTNYGYTF. For the CDR3, the DNA is TGTGCCAGCTCACCTCGACAGACCAACTATGGCTACACCTTC.